A single sample gave rise to the 30 T cell receptor beta chains below, sequenced in a study of OX40 agonist ivuxolimab in advanced cancers. The table came from immunoSEQ multiplex PCR; TCRdb's copy has only in-frame clones and leaves some out. Of around 31,000 clones in the sample, around nine tenths were seen once. The starting material was CD4+ or CD8+ T cells sorted from blood, obtained in a trial of the OX40 agonist ivuxolimab. The receptors shown here come from an adult with an advanced solid tumor such as melanoma, head and neck, liver or kidney cancer.

The chain joins TRBV28 to TRBJ2-7; the D is unclear. Germline V gene sequence: CDR1 MDHEN, CDR2 SYDVKM. Deletions cut 5 bases from V and 3 bases from J, with 8 bases between. The length of the CDR3 is 12 residues. The CDR3 here is CASSPNFYEQYF. The CDR3 region has the DNA TGTGCCAGCAGTCCCAACTTCTACGAGCAGTACTTC.

V gene TRBV4-1 combines with J gene TRBJ2-1; weak D call: TRBD2 (6 bases). Germline V gene sequence: CDR1 MGHRA, CDR2 YSYEKL. V was pared by 5 bases and J by 7 bases, with 15 bases between. This CDR3 is 14 amino acids long. The CDR3 DNA follows: TGCGCCAGCAGCATGACTGACGGGAGTAATGAGCAGTTCTTC. It yields the protein CASSMTDGSNEQFF.

This clone was seen just once. This rearrangement joins TRBV13 to TRBJ1-5; 7 bases agree with TRBD1. The CDR3 consists of 16 residues. After removal of 0 bases from V and 4 bases from J, the junction contained 6 bases not matched to a gene. Germline assignment: CDR1 PRHDT and CDR2 FYEKMQ (reference sequence). Here the CDR3 reads CASSLGLSGGNQPQHF. DNA for the CDR3: TGTGCCAGCAGCTTAGGCCTTTCAGGGGGTAATCAGCCCCAGCATTTT. Supplemented by reference TRBV13 and TRBJ1-5, the full variable domain reads AAGVIQSPRHLIKEKRETATLKCYPIPRHDTVYWYQQGPGQDPQFLISFYEKMQSDKGSIPDRFSAQQFSDYHSELNMSSLELGDSALYFCASSLGLSGGNQPQHFGDGTRLSIL.

This clone was recorded only once. The gene calls are TRBV7-8 and TRBJ2-1; a possible D gene is TRBD2 (5 bases). The CDR3 runs to 15 residues. Trimming stripped 1 base from V and 2 bases from J, with 9 bases between. Germline V lookup: CDR1 SGHVS, CDR2 FQNEAQ. CDR3 nucleotide sequence: TGTGCCAGCAGCTTAGAGGGAGTACCCTACAATGAGCAGTTCTTC. Translating it yields CASSLEGVPYNEQFF.

This chain joins TRBV5-4 and TRBJ2-7, with TRBD1 matching over 9 bases. Germline CDR1 and CDR2: SGHNT and YYREEE (reference sequence). This CDR3 spans 15 amino acids. The J segment lost 3 bases and the V segment lost 4 bases, leaving 8 bases of the junction unmatched. This chain's CDR3 is CASSPGGTGLYEQYF. The CDR3 DNA is TGTGCCAGCAGCCCGGGCGGGACAGGGCTCTACGAGCAGTACTTC.

This rearrangement joins TRBV7-9 to TRBJ2-4, with a tentative D call TRBD2 (6 bases). CDR1 is SEHNR and CDR2 is FQNEAQ in the germline V gene (reference sequence). This CDR3 has 14 residues. The ends were cut back, 3 bases at V and 5 bases at J, with 11 bases in the middle. In nucleotides, the CDR3 is TGTGCCAGCAGCTTCAGCGGGCGTGAAAACATTCAGTACTTC. This gives the protein CASSFSGRENIQYF.

In its sample, this clone ranks as hyperexpanded (1% or more). This sequence joins TRBV4-2 and TRBJ2-3; 8 positions agree with TRBD2. CDR3 length: 17 amino acids. Germline CDR1 reads LGHNA; CDR2 reads YNFKEQ. The V and J ends lost 0 bases and 0 bases, in that order; junction bases with no gene match: 5. DNA for the CDR3: TGTGCCAGCAGCCAAGACGGGGCTAGCGGGAGCACAGATACGCAGTATTTT. Amino acids: CASSQDGASGSTDTQYF.

The J gene is TRBJ1-4, the V gene TRBV2; TRBD1 agrees at 7 bases. The germline gives CDR1 SNHLY, CDR2 FYNNEI. V shed 6 bases, J shed 7 bases, and the junction held 11 bases outside the gene matches. There are 15 residues in the CDR3. CDR3 region: CASRRDRDGSEKLFF. In nucleotides, the CDR3 is TGTGCCAGCAGGAGAGACAGGGATGGGAGTGAAAAACTGTTTTTT.

V usage is TRBV5-6 and J usage is TRBJ2-7; D is possibly TRBD1 (6 bases). V was clipped by 4 bases and J by 7 bases, with 18 bases between them. The CDR3 spans 14 residues. The germline V gene has CDR1 SGHDT and CDR2 YYEEEE. Here the CDR3 reads CASSPLGTSREQYF. The CDR3 DNA reads TGTGCCAGCAGCCCGCTCGGGACATCTCGGGAGCAGTACTTC.

For the CDR3, the DNA is TGTGCCAGCTCACCGTACTGGGATATGGATGAGCAGTTCTTC. This encodes CASSPYWDMDEQFF. The chain carries TRBV18 and TRBJ2-1; D uncertain. V was trimmed by 3 bases and J by 8 bases, leaving 14 bases between them. Germline assignment: CDR1 KGHSH and CDR2 LQKENI. This CDR3 is built from 14 residues. Drawing the rest from reference TRBV18 and TRBJ2-1, the complete variable domain is NAGVMQNPRHLVRRRGQEARLRCSPMKGHSHVYWYRQLPEEGLKFMVYLQKENIIDESGMPKERFSAEFPKEGPSILRIQQVVRGDSAAYFCASSPYWDMDEQFFGPGTRLTVL.

Worth noting for this clone: The CDR3 ends on some other residue instead of the conserved phenylalanine or tryptophan, so this is likely a read error. No DNA is shown, since the ends of the CDR3 on it are uncertain; the CDR3 is the one TCRdb lists. The chain carries TRBV21-1 and TRBJ2-7. TRBV21-1 is described as a pseudogene. The CDR3 spans 8 amino acids, including both terminal residues. CDR3 sequence reads: CASSKDRL.

V is TRBV4-1 and J is TRBJ1-2, with no clear D. The CDR3 spans 14 residues. Germline CDR1 reads MGHRA; CDR2 reads YSYEKL. Trimming pared 1 base from V and 0 bases from J, leaving 6 bases between. The CDR3 reads CASSQAYTNYGYTF. The CDR3 DNA sequence: TGCGCCAGCAGCCAAGCGTATACTAACTATGGCTACACCTTC.

The chain links TRBV7-3 to TRBJ2-3, with D unresolved. Per germline, CDR1 SGHTA and CDR2 FQGTGA. Trimming stripped 2 bases from V and 0 bases from J, with 12 bases between. The CDR3 extends over 16 amino acids. The CDR3 nucleotides read TGTGCCAGCAGCTTAGTCACCGGCGGTAGCACAGATACGCAGTATTTT. It translates to CASSLVTGGSTDTQYF.

This chain joins TRBV4-1 and TRBJ1-2; D gene unclear. Trimming took off 4 bases at V and 4 bases at J, with 13 bases between the two ends. Germline CDR1 and CDR2: MGHRA and YSYEKL. The CDR3 contains 14 residues. For the CDR3, the DNA is TGCGCCAGCAGCCCGGGGTTAGGCGGCTATGGCTACACCTTC. Its translation is CASSPGLGGYGYTF.

The table lists this clone with a count of one. The chain has TRBV7-9 and TRBJ1-1; D is ambiguous. This CDR3 spans 15 amino acids. Trimming left V 3 bases short and J 6 bases short, with 17 bases between. Germline CDR1 and CDR2: SEHNR and FQNEAQ (reference sequence). The CDR3 reads CASSFQEGIIPEAFF. The CDR3 DNA is TGTGCCAGCAGCTTTCAAGAGGGTATAATCCCTGAAGCTTTCTTT.

V usage is TRBV7-6 and J usage is TRBJ1-1; D possibly corresponds to TRBD1 (6 bases). The germline gives CDR1 SGHVS, CDR2 FNYEAQ. CDR3 length: 17 amino acids. The ends were cut back, 4 bases at V and 4 bases at J, with 22 bases in the middle. The CDR3 sequence is CASSSPHEGGGGTEAFF. CDR3 nucleotides: TGTGCCAGCAGCTCGCCCCACGAGGGAGGGGGGGGCACTGAAGCTTTCTTT.

In nucleotides, the CDR3 is TGTGCCAGCAGTTTATGGAACAGGAATGAAAAACTGTTTTTT. It translates to CASSLWNRNEKLFF. The chain is built from TRBV28 and TRBJ1-4; D perhaps matches TRBD1 (5 bases). The CDR3 is 14 residues long. Per germline, CDR1 MDHEN and CDR2 SYDVKM. Trimming took 0 bases from V and 5 from J, leaving 7 bases between them.

A single count supports this clone. The chain links TRBV27 to TRBJ2-5; D not resolved. The germline CDR1 and CDR2 sequences are MNHEY and SMNVEV (reference sequence). The length of the CDR3 is 15 residues. Trimming took off 0 bases at V and 9 bases at J, with 17 bases between the two ends. This CDR3 is CASSLSVMVAEAQYF. In DNA form, the CDR3 reads TGTGCCAGCAGTTTATCGGTTATGGTGGCTGAGGCCCAGTACTTC.

The V gene is TRBV4-3, the J gene TRBJ2-7; TRBD2 agrees at 8 bases. The germline gives CDR1 LGHNA, CDR2 YSLEER. Losses at the gene ends were 1 base for V and 4 bases for J; bases not matched to a gene: 6. The CDR3 is made up of 15 amino acids. CDR3 amino acids: CASSQAGGGLYEQYF. As DNA, the CDR3 is TGCGCCAGCAGCCAAGCTGGCGGGGGGCTTTACGAGCAGTACTTC.

The chain employs TRBV5-8 and TRBJ2-4, with D possibly TRBD1 on 5 matching bases. With 2 bases removed from V and 6 bases from J, the gap between germline ends came to 9 bases. This CDR3 is built from 13 residues. Germline CDR1 is SGHTS and CDR2 is YDEGEE. The CDR3 DNA follows: TGTGCCAGCAGCTTTGCAGGGCTAAACATTCAGTACTTC. Its translation is CASSFAGLNIQYF.

This chain's CDR3 is CASSQRETEAFF. The CDR3, as DNA: TGTGCCAGCAGCCAAAGAGAGACTGAAGCTTTCTTT. The rearrangement uses TRBV4-2 and TRBJ1-1; D ambiguous. The CDR3 totals 12 residues. CDR1 and CDR2 (germline): LGHNA, YNFKEQ. The ends were cut back, 2 bases at V and 5 bases at J, with 6 bases in the middle.

The rearrangement uses TRBV11-3 and TRBJ2-3; tentative D call: TRBD2 (6 bases). Trimming stripped 1 base from V and 4 bases from J, with 6 bases between. The CDR3 is 13 residues long. CDR1 is SGHNT and CDR2 is YENEEA in the germline V gene. The CDR3 is CASSLAGADTQYF. The DNA for the CDR3 is TGTGCCAGCAGCTTAGCGGGGGCAGATACGCAGTATTTT. Variable domain in full (rest from reference TRBV11-3 and TRBJ2-3): EAGVVQSPRYKIIEKKQPVAFWCNPISGHNTLYWYLQNLGQGPELLIRYENEEAVDDSQLPKDRFSAERLKGVDSTLKIQPAELGDSAVYLCASSLAGADTQYFGPGTRLTVL.

The chain links TRBV29-1 to TRBJ2-1; D is unclear. The CDR3 is 10 amino acids. V was pared by 4 bases and J by 7 bases, with 5 bases between. Germline V gene lookup returns CDR1 SQVTM and CDR2 ANQGSEA. CDR3 sequence: CSVGINEQFF. CDR3 DNA: TGCAGCGTTGGAATAAATGAGCAGTTCTTC.

V is TRBV30 and J is TRBJ2-1, with TRBD2 matching over 11 bases. Germline loops: CDR1 GTSNPN, CDR2 SVGIG (reference sequence). There are 14 residues in the CDR3. V lost 2 bases, J lost 5 bases, and 2 bases stayed unmatched. The CDR3 nucleotides read TGTGCCTGGAGTTTGGGACTAGCGGACAATGAGCAGTTCTTC. Protein: CAWSLGLADNEQFF.

This clone was found once. The V call is TRBV5-1, the J call TRBJ2-7, with D unclear. The germline V and J ends were trimmed by 1 base and 1 base, with 6 bases remaining between them. Per the germline V gene, CDR1 is SGHRS and CDR2 is YFSETQ. The CDR3 length is 13 residues. CDR3 residues: CASSLIQSYEQYF. Written as DNA, the CDR3 is TGCGCCAGCAGCTTGATTCAATCCTACGAGCAGTACTTC.

The J gene is TRBJ1-1, the V gene TRBV2; TRBD1 is a possible D gene (6 bases). The CDR3 spans 15 residues. V lost 2 bases to trimming and J lost 1 base, with 11 bases between them. The germline gives CDR1 SNHLY, CDR2 FYNNEI. CDR3 residues: CASSENLQGNTEAFF. The CDR3 nucleotides are TGTGCCAGCAGTGAAAACTTACAGGGGAACACTGAAGCTTTCTTT.

The chain is built from TRBV4-3 and TRBJ2-3; possible D gene TRBD2, 5 bases. The germline V and J ends were trimmed by 0 bases and 4 bases, with 26 bases remaining between them. Looked up from germline, CDR1 is LGHNA and CDR2 is YSLEER. The CDR3 totals 20 residues. The CDR3: CASSQDLTFSIGPRADTQYF. In nucleotides, the CDR3 is TGCGCCAGCAGCCAAGATTTAACTTTTAGCATAGGGCCGAGGGCAGATACGCAGTATTTT.

This clone was found once. This chain uses TRBV6-5 with TRBJ2-7; 8 nucleotides agree with TRBD2. The V segment lost 6 bases and the J segment 2 bases; nucleotides outside the gene matches: 6. The germline V gene encodes CDR1 MNHEY and CDR2 SVGAGI. This CDR3 is built from 14 residues. DNA for the CDR3: TGTGCCAGCAGCTACGGGGGGGACGCCTACGAGCAGTACTTC. The encoded protein is CASSYGGDAYEQYF.

This chain links TRBV29-1 with TRBJ2-7; 12 bases agree with TRBD2. Germline CDR1 reads SQVTM; CDR2 reads ANQGSEA. The V gene end was trimmed by 5 bases and the J gene end by 3 bases; junction bases not matched to a gene: 2. This CDR3 spans 13 amino acids. In nucleotides, the CDR3 is TGCAGCGTTCAGACTAGCGGGAGCTACGAGCAGTACTTC. Protein sequence: CSVQTSGSYEQYF.

Notes on this clone: One junction end disagrees with the germline gene, perhaps due to a read error. The chain recombines TRBV7-7 with TRBJ2-5; tentatively, D is TRBD2 (5 bases). Germline lookup yields CDR1 SSHAT and CDR2 FNYEAQ (reference sequence). The CDR3 consists of 16 residues. The CDR3, as DNA: TGTGCTAGCAGCGAATCGAGCGGAGAAGGAAGGGAGACCCAGTACTTC. This sequence encodes CASSESSGEGRETQYF.